Sequencing of this T cell receptor (beta chain) was carried out in a study of blood T cell repertoires in COVID-19. The overall study: Acute-phase and convalescent COVID-19 samples originated in the United States, Italy and Spain. Nucleic acid was either cDNA or gDNA, and it came from T cells, B-cell-depleted T cells, or PBMCs.

Study processing details: Reference gene primer amplification yielded estimated nucleated cell counts. The method was immunoSEQ multiplex PCR; TCRdb's version includes in-frame clones alone and lacks a portion of them. D and trimming come from the DNA, and the V and J calls and clone size come from that table. This sample has under 300,000 clones, with about 86% found just once. This CDR3 contains 16 residues. Germline V gives CDR1 SGDLS, CDR2 YYNGEE. The ends were cut back, 3 bases at V and 4 bases at J, with 19 bases in the middle. This chain connects TRBV9 to TRBJ1-1, with TRBD1 as a possible D gene (6 bases). Sequencing input: peripheral blood. The TCR comes from a man aged 55 to 70 with acute or convalescent COVID-19. The CDR3 coding sequence is TGTGCCAGCAGCGCCCCCGTACAGGGAGGGGGCACTGAAGCTTTCTTT. As protein: CASSAPVQGGGTEAFF.